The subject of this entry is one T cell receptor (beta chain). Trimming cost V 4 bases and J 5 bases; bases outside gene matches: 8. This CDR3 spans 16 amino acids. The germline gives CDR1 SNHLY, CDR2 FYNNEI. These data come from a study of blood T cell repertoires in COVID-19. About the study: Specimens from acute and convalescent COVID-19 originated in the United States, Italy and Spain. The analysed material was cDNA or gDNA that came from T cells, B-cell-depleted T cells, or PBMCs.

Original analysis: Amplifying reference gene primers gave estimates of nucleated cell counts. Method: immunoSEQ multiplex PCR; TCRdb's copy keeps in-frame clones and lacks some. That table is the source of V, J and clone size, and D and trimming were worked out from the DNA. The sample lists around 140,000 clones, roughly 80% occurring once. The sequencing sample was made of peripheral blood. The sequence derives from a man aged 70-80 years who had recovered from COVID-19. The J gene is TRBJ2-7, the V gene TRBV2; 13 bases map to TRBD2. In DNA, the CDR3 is TGTGCCAGCAGTGGAACTAGCGGGAGGGCCCGGCACGAGCAGTACTTC. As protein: CASSGTSGRARHEQYF.